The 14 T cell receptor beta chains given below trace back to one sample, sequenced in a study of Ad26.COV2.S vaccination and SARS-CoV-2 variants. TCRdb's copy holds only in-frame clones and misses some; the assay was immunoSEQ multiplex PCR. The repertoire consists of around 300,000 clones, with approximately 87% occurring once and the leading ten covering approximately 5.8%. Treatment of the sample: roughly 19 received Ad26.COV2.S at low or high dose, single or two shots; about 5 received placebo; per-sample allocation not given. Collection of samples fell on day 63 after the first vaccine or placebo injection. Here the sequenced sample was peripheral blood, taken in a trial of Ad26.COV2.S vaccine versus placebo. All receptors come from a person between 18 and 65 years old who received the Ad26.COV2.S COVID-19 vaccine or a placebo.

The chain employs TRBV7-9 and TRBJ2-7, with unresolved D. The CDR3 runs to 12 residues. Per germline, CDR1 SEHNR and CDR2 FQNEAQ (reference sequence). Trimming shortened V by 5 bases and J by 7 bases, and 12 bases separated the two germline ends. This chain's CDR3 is CASSAAVVEQYF. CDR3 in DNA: TGTGCCAGCAGCGCAGCCGTCGTGGAGCAGTACTTC.

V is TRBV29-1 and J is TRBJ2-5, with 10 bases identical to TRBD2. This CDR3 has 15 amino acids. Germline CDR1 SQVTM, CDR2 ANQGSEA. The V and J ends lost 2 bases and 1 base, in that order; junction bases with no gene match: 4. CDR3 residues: CSVEKAGGRQETQYF. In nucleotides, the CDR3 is TGCAGCGTTGAAAAAGCGGGAGGGCGCCAAGAGACCCAGTACTTC. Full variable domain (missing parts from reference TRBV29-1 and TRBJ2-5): SAVISQKPSRDICQRGTSLTIQCQVDSQVTMMFWYRQQPGQSLTLIATANQGSEATYESGFVIDKFPISRPNLTFSTLTVSNMSPEDSSIYLCSVEKAGGRQETQYFGPGTRLLVL.

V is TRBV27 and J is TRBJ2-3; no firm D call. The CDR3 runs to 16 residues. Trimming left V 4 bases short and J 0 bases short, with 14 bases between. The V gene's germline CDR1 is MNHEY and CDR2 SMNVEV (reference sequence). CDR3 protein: CASSYRTYASTDTQYF. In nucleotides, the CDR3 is TGTGCCAGCAGTTACCGGACGTACGCTAGCACAGATACGCAGTATTTT.

CDR3 DNA sequence: TGTGCCAGCAGACGGGTTACAGGCTTTGGCTTCTATGGCTACACCTTC. Its protein is CASRRVTGFGFYGYTF. The chain combines TRBV21-1 with TRBJ1-2; the D segment call TRBD1 is taken from the table without a DNA check. TRBV21-1 is noted as a pseudogene. The CDR3 spans 16 residues.

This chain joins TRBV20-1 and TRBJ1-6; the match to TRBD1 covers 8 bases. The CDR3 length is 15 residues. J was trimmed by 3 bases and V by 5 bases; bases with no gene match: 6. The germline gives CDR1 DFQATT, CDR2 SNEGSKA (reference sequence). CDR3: CSAGGTGGYNSPLHF. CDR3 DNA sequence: TGCAGTGCTGGTGGTACAGGGGGCTATAATTCACCCCTCCACTTT.

The CDR3 DNA is TGTGCCAGCAGCTGGAACTCACTCCAAATAAACACCGGGGAGCTGTTTTTT. This encodes CASSWNSLQINTGELFF. The rearrangement uses TRBV7-2 and TRBJ2-2; D uncertain. Germline CDR1 reads SGHTA; CDR2 reads FQGNSA. The ends were cut back, 4 bases at V and 2 bases at J, with 17 bases in the middle. The CDR3 is 17 residues long.

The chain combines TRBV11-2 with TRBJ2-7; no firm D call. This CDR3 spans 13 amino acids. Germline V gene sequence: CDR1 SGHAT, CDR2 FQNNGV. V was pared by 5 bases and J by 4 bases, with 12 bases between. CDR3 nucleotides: TGTGCCAGCAGCCCCCCAAGCCGTTACGAGCAGTACTTC. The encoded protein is CASSPPSRYEQYF.

CDR3 bases: TGTGCCAGCAGCTCCGTCGAGCACCGGGTTTACAATCAGCCCCAGCATTTT. It translates to CASSSVEHRVYNQPQHF. The chain combines TRBV7-9 with TRBJ1-5; D is undetermined. Trimming removed 4 bases at V and 3 bases at J, with 19 bases between. This CDR3 is built from 17 residues. Germline V lookup: CDR1 SEHNR, CDR2 FQNEAQ (reference sequence).

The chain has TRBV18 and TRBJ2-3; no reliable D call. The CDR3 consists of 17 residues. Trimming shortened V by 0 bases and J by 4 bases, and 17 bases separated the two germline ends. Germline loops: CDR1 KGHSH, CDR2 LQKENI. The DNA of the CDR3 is TGTGCCAGCTCACCACCGACCCGGGTACTGGTCGCAGATACGCAGTATTTT. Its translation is CASSPPTRVLVADTQYF.

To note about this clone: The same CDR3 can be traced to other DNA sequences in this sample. The CDR3 DNA follows: TGCAGCGTTAGGGGGCTGATGAACACTGAAGCTTTCTTT. Translating it yields CSVRGLMNTEAFF. This chain links TRBV29-1 with TRBJ1-1, with 7 bases that match TRBD1. The V gene's germline CDR1 is SQVTM and CDR2 ANQGSEA. The CDR3 sequence is 13 residues long. Trimming cost V 5 bases and J 0 bases; bases outside gene matches: 3.

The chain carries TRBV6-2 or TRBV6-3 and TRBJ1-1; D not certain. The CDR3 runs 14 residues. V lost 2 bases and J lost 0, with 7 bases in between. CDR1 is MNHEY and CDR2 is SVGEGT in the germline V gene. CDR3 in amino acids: CASSYETLNTEAFF. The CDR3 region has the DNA TGTGCCAGCAGTTACGAGACGCTGAACACTGAAGCTTTCTTT.

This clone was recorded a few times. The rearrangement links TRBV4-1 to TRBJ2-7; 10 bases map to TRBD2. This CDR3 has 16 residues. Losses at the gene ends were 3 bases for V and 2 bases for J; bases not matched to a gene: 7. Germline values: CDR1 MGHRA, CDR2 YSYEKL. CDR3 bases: TGCGCCAGCAGCCACCCAGGACTAGCGGCACCCTACGAGCAGTACTTC. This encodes CASSHPGLAAPYEQYF.

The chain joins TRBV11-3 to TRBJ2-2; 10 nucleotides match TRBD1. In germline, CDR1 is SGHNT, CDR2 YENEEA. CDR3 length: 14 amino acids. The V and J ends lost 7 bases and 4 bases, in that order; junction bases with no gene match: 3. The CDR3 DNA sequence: TGTGCCAGCACCCGGGACAGGGGCACCGGGGAGCTGTTTTTT. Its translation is CASTRDRGTGELFF.

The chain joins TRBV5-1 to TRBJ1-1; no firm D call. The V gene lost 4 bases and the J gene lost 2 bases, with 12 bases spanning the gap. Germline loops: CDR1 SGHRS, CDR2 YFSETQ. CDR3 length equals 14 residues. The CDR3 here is CASSPVSDNTEAFF. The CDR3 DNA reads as TGCGCCAGCAGCCCGGTCAGTGATAACACTGAAGCTTTCTTT.